These T cell receptor beta chains were read from a single sample in a study of early T cells in non-severe SARS-CoV-2 infection. MiXCR, applied by TCRdb to the 5' RACE reads, yields one record per CDR3 protein. Of about 39,000 distinct CDR3 sequences listed, 6% to 7.5% are singletons. Material for sequencing was whole blood. The receptor set was obtained from an adult who was a healthcare worker with PCR-confirmed SARS-CoV-2 infection or an uninfected control (not recorded which). Each CDR3 is given with its conserved first and last residue. A D gene is named only where the DNA matches it firmly. Some rows have no size entry. The others give once, few or many, or a class for an expanded clone.

cdr3_nt: TGTGCCAGCAGCCACGGGGGACTAGCGAAGACCGGGGAGCTGTTTTTT
cdr3_aa: CASSHGGLAKTGELFF
clone_size: few
j_call: TRBJ2-2
v_call: TRBV6-2/TRBV6-3
d_call: TRBD2

cdr3_nt: TGTGCCAGCTCACCACTGCATGGGGACAGGGAGCCGAACTATGGCTACACCTTC
cdr3_aa: CASSPLHGDREPNYGYTF
clone_size: few
j_call: TRBJ1-2
v_call: TRBV18
d_call: TRBD1

cdr3_nt: TGTGCCAGCCAGATCAACTACGAGCAGTACTTC
cdr3_aa: CASQINYEQYF
clone_size: many
j_call: TRBJ2-7
v_call: TRBV6-1
d_call: -

cdr3_nt: TGTGCCAGTAGTAGCGGACCGCGGCTGTTTTTT
cdr3_aa: CASSSGPRLFF
clone_size: many
j_call: TRBJ1-4
v_call: TRBV19
d_call: -

cdr3_nt: TGTGCCAGCAGCTCCCCCGTTACAGTAGATACGCAGTATTTT
cdr3_aa: CASSSPVTVDTQYF
clone_size: -
j_call: TRBJ2-3
v_call: TRBV7-2
d_call: -

cdr3_nt: TGCGCCAGCAGCTTGCAGGGTACCTACGAGCAGTACTTC
cdr3_aa: CASSLQGTYEQYF
clone_size: few
j_call: TRBJ2-7
v_call: TRBV5-1
d_call: -

cdr3_nt: TGCAGCGTTGAGGACGGCAATCAGCCCCAGCATTTT
cdr3_aa: CSVEDGNQPQHF
clone_size: many
j_call: TRBJ1-5
v_call: TRBV29-1
d_call: -

cdr3_nt: TGTGCCAGCAGCAAGGGCCCCCGGGGACTCTTC
cdr3_aa: CASSKGPRGLF
clone_size: many
j_call: TRBJ2-1
v_call: TRBV2
d_call: -

cdr3_nt: TGTGCCAGCAGCGCCCCCGGGGCCACAGATACGCAGTATTTT
cdr3_aa: CASSAPGATDTQYF
clone_size: many
j_call: TRBJ2-3
v_call: TRBV9
d_call: -

cdr3_nt: TGTGCCAGCAGCCAAGAGGTGACAGTGCGGGATGAGCAGTTCTTC
cdr3_aa: CASSQEVTVRDEQFF
clone_size: few
j_call: TRBJ2-1
v_call: TRBV3-1
d_call: -

cdr3_nt: TGTGCCAGCAGTGAATTGTGGGCGCCCACAGATACGCAGTATTTT
cdr3_aa: CASSELWAPTDTQYF
clone_size: -
j_call: TRBJ2-3
v_call: TRBV6-4
d_call: -

cdr3_nt: TGTGCCAGCAGCCAAGAGGGGGCGCGGGCTAATGAAAAACTGTTTTTT
cdr3_aa: CASSQEGARANEKLFF
clone_size: -
j_call: TRBJ1-4
v_call: TRBV4-2
d_call: -

cdr3_nt: TGCGCCAGCAGCCAAGAGGAGGGCCTACAGGGCGAAGCTTTCTTT
cdr3_aa: CASSQEEGLQGEAFF
clone_size: many
j_call: TRBJ1-1
v_call: TRBV4-1
d_call: -

cdr3_nt: TGCGCCAGCAGCTTGGGTGGCAGGTTCCCCTACGAGCAGTACTTC
cdr3_aa: CASSLGGRFPYEQYF
clone_size: many
j_call: TRBJ2-7
v_call: TRBV5-1
d_call: -

cdr3_nt: TGTGCCAGCAGCCTGGACTACACAGATACGCAGTATTTT
cdr3_aa: CASSLDYTDTQYF
clone_size: many
j_call: TRBJ2-3
v_call: TRBV6-2/TRBV6-3
d_call: -

cdr3_nt: TGTGCCAGCAGCTCGGTGGTGGGGAATTCACCCCTCCACTTT
cdr3_aa: CASSSVVGNSPLHF
clone_size: -
j_call: TRBJ1-6
v_call: TRBV7-9
d_call: -

cdr3_nt: TGTGCCAGCAGGGAGGACAGGGACGAGCCCCAGCATTTT
cdr3_aa: CASREDRDEPQHF
clone_size: many
j_call: TRBJ1-5
v_call: TRBV2
d_call: TRBD1

cdr3_nt: TGTGCCAGCAGTGGACAGGGAAATAATAATGAGCAGTTCTTC
cdr3_aa: CASSGQGNNNEQFF
clone_size: -
j_call: TRBJ2-1
v_call: TRBV6-1
d_call: TRBD1

cdr3_nt: TGTGCCAGCAGTGGACAGGGGGCAGAGCCCCAGCATTTT
cdr3_aa: CASSGQGAEPQHF
clone_size: once
j_call: TRBJ1-5
v_call: TRBV7-9
d_call: TRBD1

cdr3_nt: TGTGCCAGCAGTTTAGTCGGGGGTTTGGATGAAAAACTGTTTTTT
cdr3_aa: CASSLVGGLDEKLFF
clone_size: many
j_call: TRBJ1-4
v_call: TRBV12-3/TRBV12-4
d_call: -

cdr3_nt: TGTGCCAGCAGATCCGCGGGTAGCACAGATACGCAGTATTTT
cdr3_aa: CASRSAGSTDTQYF
clone_size: -
j_call: TRBJ2-3
v_call: TRBV5-5
d_call: -

cdr3_nt: TGCAGCGTTACAGGGGGCGAATACTATGGCTACACCTTC
cdr3_aa: CSVTGGEYYGYTF
clone_size: many
j_call: TRBJ1-2
v_call: TRBV29-1
d_call: TRBD1

cdr3_nt: TGTGCCAGCAGCCAAGCTGTTACCGGGACAGGACCCTACGAGCAGTACTTC
cdr3_aa: CASSQAVTGTGPYEQYF
clone_size: -
j_call: TRBJ2-7
v_call: TRBV14
d_call: TRBD1

cdr3_nt: TGTGCCAGCAACCGGGACAGACACTACACCTTC
cdr3_aa: CASNRDRHYTF
clone_size: many
j_call: TRBJ1-2
v_call: TRBV5-4
d_call: TRBD1

cdr3_nt: TGTGCCATCACCGACGGAGGAAATTCACCCCTCCACTTT
cdr3_aa: CAITDGGNSPLHF
clone_size: many
j_call: TRBJ1-6
v_call: TRBV10-3
d_call: -

cdr3_nt: TGTGCCAGTGCCGGGACAGGGGAAAACACCATATATTTT
cdr3_aa: CASAGTGENTIYF
clone_size: few
j_call: TRBJ1-3
v_call: TRBV6-6
d_call: TRBD1

cdr3_nt: TGTGCCAGCGTTATGGACAGGGCGAATGGCTACACCTTC
cdr3_aa: CASVMDRANGYTF
clone_size: few
j_call: TRBJ1-2
v_call: TRBV2
d_call: TRBD1

cdr3_nt: TGTGCCAGCAGCTTGATATCGGACACTGAAGCTTTCTTT
cdr3_aa: CASSLISDTEAFF
clone_size: few
j_call: TRBJ1-1
v_call: TRBV5-4
d_call: -

cdr3_nt: TGCAGTGCTAGTGGATGGAGAAACACTGAAGCTTTCTTT
cdr3_aa: CSASGWRNTEAFF
clone_size: many
j_call: TRBJ1-1
v_call: TRBV20-1
d_call: -

cdr3_nt: TGTGCCAGCAGCCGGAGGGGTTATGGCTACACCTTC
cdr3_aa: CASSRRGYGYTF
clone_size: -
j_call: TRBJ1-2
v_call: TRBV3-1
d_call: -

cdr3_nt: TGTGCCAGTTCCGGGAGCATGCAGACCCAGTACTTC
cdr3_aa: CASSGSMQTQYF
clone_size: few
j_call: TRBJ2-5
v_call: TRBV19
d_call: -

cdr3_nt: TGTGCCAGCAGCTTATTAGGGCCCTACGAGCAGTACTTC
cdr3_aa: CASSLLGPYEQYF
clone_size: few
j_call: TRBJ2-7
v_call: TRBV7-2
d_call: -